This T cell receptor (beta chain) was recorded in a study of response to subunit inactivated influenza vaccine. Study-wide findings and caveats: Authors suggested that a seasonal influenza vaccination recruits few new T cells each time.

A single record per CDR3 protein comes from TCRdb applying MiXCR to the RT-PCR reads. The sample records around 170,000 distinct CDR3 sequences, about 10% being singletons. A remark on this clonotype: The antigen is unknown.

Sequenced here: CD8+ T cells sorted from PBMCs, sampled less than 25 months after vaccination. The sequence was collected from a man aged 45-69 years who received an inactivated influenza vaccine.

CDR3 nucleotides: TGTGCCATCAGTGAGCCCGGGGTGGACGGGGAGCTGTTTTTT. Translated, it gives CAISEPGVDGELFF. J is TRBJ2-2 and V is TRBV10-3; tentatively, D is TRBD2 (5 bases). Germline V gene sequence: CDR1 ENHRY, CDR2 SYGVKD. V lost 2 bases and J lost 7, with 11 bases in between. The CDR3 has 14 amino acids.